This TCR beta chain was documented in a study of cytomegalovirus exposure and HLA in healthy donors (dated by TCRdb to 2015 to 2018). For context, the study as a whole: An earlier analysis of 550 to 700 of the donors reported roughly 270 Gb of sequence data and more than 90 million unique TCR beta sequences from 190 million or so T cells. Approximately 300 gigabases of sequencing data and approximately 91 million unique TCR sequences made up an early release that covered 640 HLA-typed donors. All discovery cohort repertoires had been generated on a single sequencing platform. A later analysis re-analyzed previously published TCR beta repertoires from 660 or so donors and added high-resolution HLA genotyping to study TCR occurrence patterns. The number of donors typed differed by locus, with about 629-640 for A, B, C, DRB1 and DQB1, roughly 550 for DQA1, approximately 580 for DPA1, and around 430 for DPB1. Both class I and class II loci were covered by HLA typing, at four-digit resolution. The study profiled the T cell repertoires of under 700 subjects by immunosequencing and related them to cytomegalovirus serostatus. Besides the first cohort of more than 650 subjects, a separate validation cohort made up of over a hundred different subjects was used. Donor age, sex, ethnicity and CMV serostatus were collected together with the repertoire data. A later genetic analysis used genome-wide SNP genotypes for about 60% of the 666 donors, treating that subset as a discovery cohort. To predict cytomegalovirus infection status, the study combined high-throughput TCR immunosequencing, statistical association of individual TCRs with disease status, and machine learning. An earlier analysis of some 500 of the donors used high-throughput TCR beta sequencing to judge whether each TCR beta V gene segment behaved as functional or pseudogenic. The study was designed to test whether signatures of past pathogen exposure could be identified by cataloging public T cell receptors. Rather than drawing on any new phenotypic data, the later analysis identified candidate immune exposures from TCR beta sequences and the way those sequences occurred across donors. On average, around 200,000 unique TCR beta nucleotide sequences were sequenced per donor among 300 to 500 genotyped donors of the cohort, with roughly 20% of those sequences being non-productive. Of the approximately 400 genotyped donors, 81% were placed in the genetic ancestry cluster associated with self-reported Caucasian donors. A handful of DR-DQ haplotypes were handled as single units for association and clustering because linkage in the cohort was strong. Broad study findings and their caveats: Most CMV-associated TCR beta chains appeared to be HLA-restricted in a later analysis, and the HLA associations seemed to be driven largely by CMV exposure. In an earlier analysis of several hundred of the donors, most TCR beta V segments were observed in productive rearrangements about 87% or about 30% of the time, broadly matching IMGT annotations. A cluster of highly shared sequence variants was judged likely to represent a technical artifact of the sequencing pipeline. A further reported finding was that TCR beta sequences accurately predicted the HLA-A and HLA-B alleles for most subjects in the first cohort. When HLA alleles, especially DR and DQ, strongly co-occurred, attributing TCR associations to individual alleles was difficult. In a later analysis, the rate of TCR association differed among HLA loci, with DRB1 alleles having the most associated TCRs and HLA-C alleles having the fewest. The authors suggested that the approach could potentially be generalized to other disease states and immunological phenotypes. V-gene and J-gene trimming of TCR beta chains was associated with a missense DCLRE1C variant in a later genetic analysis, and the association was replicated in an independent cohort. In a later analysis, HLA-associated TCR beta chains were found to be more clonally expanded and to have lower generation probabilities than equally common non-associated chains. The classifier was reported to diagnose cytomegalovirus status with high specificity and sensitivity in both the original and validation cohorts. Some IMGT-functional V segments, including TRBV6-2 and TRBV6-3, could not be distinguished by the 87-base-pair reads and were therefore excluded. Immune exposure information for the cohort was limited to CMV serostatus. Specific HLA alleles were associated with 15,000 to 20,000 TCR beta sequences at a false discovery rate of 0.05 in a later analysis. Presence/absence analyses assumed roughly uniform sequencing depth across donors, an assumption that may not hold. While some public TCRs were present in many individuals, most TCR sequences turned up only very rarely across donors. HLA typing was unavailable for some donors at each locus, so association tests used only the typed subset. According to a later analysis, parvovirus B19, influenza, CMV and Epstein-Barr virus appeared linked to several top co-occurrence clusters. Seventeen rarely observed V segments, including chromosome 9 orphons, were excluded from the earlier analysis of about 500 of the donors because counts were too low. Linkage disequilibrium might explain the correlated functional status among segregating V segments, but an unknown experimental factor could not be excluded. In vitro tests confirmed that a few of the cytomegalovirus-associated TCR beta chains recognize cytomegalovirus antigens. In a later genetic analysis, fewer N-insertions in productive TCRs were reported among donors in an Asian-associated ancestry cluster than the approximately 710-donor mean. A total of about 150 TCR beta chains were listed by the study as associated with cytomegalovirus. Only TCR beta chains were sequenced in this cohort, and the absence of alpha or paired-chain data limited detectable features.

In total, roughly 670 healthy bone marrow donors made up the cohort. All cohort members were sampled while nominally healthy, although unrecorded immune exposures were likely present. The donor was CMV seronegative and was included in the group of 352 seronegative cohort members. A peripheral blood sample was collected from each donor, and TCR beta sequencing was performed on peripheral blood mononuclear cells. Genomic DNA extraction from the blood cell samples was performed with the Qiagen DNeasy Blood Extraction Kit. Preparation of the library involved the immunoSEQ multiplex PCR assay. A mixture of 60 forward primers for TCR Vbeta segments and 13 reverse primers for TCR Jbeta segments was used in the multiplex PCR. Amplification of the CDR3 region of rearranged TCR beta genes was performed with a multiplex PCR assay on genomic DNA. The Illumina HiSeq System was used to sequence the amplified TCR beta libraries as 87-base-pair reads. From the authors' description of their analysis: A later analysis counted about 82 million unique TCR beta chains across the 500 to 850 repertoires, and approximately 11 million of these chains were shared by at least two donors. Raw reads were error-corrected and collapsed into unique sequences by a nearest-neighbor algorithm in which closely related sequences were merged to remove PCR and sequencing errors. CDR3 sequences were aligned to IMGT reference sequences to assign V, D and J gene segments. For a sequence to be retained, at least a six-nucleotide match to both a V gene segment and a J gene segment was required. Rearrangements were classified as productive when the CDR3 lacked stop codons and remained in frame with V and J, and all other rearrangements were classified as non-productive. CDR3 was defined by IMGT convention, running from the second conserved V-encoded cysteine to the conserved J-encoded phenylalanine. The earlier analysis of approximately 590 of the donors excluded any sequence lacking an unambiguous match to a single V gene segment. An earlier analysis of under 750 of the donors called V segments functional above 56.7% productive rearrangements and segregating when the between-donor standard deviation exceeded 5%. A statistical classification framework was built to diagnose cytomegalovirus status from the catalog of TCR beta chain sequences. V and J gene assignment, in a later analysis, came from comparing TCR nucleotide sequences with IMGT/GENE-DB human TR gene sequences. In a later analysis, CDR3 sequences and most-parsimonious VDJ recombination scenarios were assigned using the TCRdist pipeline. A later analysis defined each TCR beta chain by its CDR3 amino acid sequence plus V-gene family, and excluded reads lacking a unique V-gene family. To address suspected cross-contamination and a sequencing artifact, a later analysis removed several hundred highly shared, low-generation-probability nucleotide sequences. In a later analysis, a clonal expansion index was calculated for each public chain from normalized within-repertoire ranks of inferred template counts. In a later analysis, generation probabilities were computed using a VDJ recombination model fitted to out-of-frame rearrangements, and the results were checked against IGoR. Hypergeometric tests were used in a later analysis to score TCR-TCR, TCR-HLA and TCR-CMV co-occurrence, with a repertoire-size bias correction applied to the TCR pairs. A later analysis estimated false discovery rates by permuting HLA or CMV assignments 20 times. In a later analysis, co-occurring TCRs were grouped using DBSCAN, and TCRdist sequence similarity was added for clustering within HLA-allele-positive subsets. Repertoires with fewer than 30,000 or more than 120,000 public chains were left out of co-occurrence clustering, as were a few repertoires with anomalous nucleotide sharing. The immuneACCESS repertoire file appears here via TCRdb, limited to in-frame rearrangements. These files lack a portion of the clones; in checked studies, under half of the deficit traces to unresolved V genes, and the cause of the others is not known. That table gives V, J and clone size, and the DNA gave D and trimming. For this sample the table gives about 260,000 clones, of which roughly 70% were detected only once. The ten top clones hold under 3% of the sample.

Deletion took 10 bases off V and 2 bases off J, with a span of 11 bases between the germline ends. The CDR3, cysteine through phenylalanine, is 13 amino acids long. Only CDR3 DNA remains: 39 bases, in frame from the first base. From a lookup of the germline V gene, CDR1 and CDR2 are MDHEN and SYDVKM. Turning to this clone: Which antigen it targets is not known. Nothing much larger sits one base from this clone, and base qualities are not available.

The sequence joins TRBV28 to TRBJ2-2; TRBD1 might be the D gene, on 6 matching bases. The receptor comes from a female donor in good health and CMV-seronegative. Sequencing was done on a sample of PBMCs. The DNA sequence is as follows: TGTGCCAACTCGGACAGAAACACCGGGGAGCTGTTTTTT. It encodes CANSDRNTGELFF. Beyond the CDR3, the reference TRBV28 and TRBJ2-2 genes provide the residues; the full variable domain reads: DVKVTQSSRYLVKRTGEKVFLECVQDMDHENMFWYRQDPGLGLRLIYFSYDVKMKEKGDIPEGYSVSREKKERFSLILESASTNQTSMYLCANSDRNTGELFFGEGSRLTVL.